This T cell receptor (beta chain) appears in the sequencing data of a study of Ad26.COV2.S vaccination and SARS-CoV-2 variants. The wider study: COV1001, an Ad26.COV2.S trial, supplied this vaccine-arm donor.

CDR3 size: 16 residues. The V end was cut by 4 bases, the J end by 3 bases, with 20 bases between. Germline V gives CDR1 SGHRS, CDR2 YFSETQ. Clones were sequenced by immunoSEQ multiplex PCR, and TCRdb holds only the in-frame ones, with some missing. The data hold approximately 420,000 clones, with approximately 87% observed a single time. Noted treatment: some 19 received Ad26.COV2.S at low or high dose, single or two shots; several received placebo; per-sample allocation not given. At day 63 after the first vaccine or placebo injection, samples were drawn. Note on this clone: The target antigen is unknown.

Study-wide findings and caveats: Researchers reported similar non-spike TCR breadth in vaccine and placebo recipients. It is possible that the TCR breadth and depth analyses underestimated the total T cell responses.

The TCR was taken from a person aged 18-65 years who received the Ad26.COV2.S COVID-19 vaccine or a placebo. This chain joins TRBV5-1 and TRBJ2-7; D is possibly TRBD2 (6 bases). The sequenced sample was peripheral blood, obtained in a trial of Ad26.COV2.S vaccine versus placebo. CDR3 sequence reads: CASSTPPGVLVYEQYF. The CDR3 DNA sequence: TGCGCCAGCAGCACCCCCCCGGGGGTTTTGGTCTACGAGCAGTACTTC.